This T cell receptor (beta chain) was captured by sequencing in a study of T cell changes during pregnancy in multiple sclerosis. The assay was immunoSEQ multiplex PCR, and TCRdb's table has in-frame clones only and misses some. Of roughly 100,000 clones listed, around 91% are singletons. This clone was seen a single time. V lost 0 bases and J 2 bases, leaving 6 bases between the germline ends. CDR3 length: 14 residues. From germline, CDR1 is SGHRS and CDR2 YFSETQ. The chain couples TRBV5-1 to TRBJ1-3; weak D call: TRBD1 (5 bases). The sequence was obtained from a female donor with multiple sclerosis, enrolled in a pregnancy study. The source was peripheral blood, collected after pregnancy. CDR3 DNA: TGCGCCAGCAGCTTGGAGGGGCCTGGAAACACCATATATTTT. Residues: CASSLEGPGNTIYF.